Below, 2 T cell receptor beta chains from the same sample are listed, as sequenced in a study of spatial heterogeneity in lung cancer. Time point denoted: blood at routine non-recurrence follow-up after resection. TCRdb processed the 5' RACE reads anew with MiXCR; each CDR3 protein has one entry. The table shows some 43,000 distinct CDR3 sequences, with 10% occurring only once. This specimen consisted of PBMCs, obtained at follow-up. The receptors come from a female donor with early-stage non-small cell lung cancer.

This sequence joins TRBV7-2 and TRBJ2-1, with D uncertain. This CDR3 has 11 residues. Between the trimmed V and J ends, which lost 7 bases and 4 bases, there was a span of 5 bases. Germline values: CDR1 SGHTA, CDR2 FQGNSA. The CDR3 sequence is CASIFYNEQFF. Written as DNA, the CDR3 is TGTGCCAGCATCTTTTACAATGAGCAGTTCTTC.

This clonotype was detected only a few times. This chain connects TRBV9 to TRBJ2-2; D might be TRBD1 (6 bases). The germline gives CDR1 SGDLS, CDR2 YYNGEE. The CDR3 consists of 15 residues. Trimming shortened V by 5 bases and J by 7 bases, and 18 bases separated the two germline ends. CDR3: CASRAGTSVGGELFF. Here the CDR3 DNA reads TGTGCCAGCAGAGCCGGGACATCGGTGGGCGGGGAGCTGTTTTTT.